The sequence of this T cell receptor beta chain was determined in a study of T cells in Graves' hyperthyroidism and ophthalmopathy. General study findings and limits: Most expanded thyroid clonotypes above 0.001 also appeared in blood. Separating ophthalmopathy from stable hyperthyroidism was achieved by a 13 V-J model.

As regards this clonotype: What it binds is unknown.

Cells are PBMCs isolated from roughly 10 ml of fresh blood. Template material for amplifying TCR beta CDR3 regions consisted of RNA transcripts. The HTBI primer set served for first-round RT-PCR of the TCR CDR3. TCRdb redid the calling of the multiplex PCR reads with MiXCR, one entry per CDR3 protein. Here the sample spans under 300,000 distinct CDR3 sequences, less than 30% being singletons. V shed 6 bases and J 4 bases; nucleotides not matched to a gene: 8. Germline V gene data show CDR1 as DFQATT and CDR2 as SNEGSKA (reference sequence). The CDR3 is 14 amino acids. Sequencing used blood. V usage is TRBV20-1 and J usage is TRBJ2-5; 10 bases agree with TRBD2. This receptor was identified in a man aged 40-49 years with Graves' hyperthyroidism that later progressed to Graves' ophthalmopathy. For the CDR3, the DNA is TGCAGTGCCGACGGGACTAGCGTTTCAGAGACCCAGTACTTC. Translating gives CSADGTSVSETQYF.